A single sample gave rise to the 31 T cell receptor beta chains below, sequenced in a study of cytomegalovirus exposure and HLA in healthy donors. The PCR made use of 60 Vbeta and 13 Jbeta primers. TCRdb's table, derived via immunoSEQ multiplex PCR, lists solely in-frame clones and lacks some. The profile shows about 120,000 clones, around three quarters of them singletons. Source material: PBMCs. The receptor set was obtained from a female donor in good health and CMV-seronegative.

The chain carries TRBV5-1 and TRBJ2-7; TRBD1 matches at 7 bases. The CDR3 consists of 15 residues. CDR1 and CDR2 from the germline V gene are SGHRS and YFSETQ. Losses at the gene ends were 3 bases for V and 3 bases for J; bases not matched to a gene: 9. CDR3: CASSWNRGTLYEQYF. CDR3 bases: TGCGCCAGCAGCTGGAACAGGGGAACTCTCTACGAGCAGTACTTC. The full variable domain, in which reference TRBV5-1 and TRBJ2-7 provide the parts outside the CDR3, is KAGVTQTPRYLIKTRGQQVTLSCSPISGHRSVSWYQQTPGQGLQFLFEYFSETQRNKGNFPGRFSGRQFSNSRSEMNVSTLELGDSALYLCASSWNRGTLYEQYFGPGTRLTVT.

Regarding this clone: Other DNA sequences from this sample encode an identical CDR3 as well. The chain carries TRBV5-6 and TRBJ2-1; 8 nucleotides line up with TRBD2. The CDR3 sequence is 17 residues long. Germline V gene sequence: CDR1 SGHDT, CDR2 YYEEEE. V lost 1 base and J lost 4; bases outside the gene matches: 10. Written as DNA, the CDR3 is TGTGCCAGCAGCTTGAGACTGGCGGGGGGATCTTACAATGAGCAGTTCTTC. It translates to CASSLRLAGGSYNEQFF.

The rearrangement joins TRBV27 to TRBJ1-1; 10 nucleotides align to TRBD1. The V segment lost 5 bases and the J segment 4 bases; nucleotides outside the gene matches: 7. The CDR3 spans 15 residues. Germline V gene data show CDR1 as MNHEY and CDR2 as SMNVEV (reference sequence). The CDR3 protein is CASSPRTGGFTEAFF. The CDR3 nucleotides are TGTGCCAGCAGTCCGAGGACAGGGGGTTTCACTGAAGCTTTCTTT.

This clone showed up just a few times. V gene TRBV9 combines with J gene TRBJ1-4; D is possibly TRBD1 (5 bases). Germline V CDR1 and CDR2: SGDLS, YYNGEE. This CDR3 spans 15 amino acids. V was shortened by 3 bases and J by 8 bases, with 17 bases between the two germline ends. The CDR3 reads CASSGRGGDWEKLFF. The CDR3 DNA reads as TGTGCCAGCAGCGGAAGGGGCGGAGATTGGGAAAAACTGTTTTTT.

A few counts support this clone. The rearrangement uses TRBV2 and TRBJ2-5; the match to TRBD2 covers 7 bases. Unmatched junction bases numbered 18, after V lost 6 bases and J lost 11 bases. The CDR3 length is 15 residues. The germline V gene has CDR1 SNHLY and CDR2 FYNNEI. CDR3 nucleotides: TGTGCCAGCAGGGACCCGGGAAATAGCCGGGGGGAGCAGTACTTC. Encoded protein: CASRDPGNSRGEQYF. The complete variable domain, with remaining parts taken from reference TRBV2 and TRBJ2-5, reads EPEVTQTPSHQVTQMGQEVILRCVPISNHLYFYWYRQILGQKVEFLVSFYNNEISEKSEIFDDQFSVERPDGSNFTLKIRSTKLEDSAMYFCASRDPGNSRGEQYFGPGTRLLVL.

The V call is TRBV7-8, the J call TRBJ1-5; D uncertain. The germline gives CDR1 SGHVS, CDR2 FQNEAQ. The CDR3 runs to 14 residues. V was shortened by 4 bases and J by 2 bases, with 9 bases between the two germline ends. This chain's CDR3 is CASSYFPGNQPQHF. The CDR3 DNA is TGTGCCAGCAGCTACTTCCCCGGCAATCAGCCCCAGCATTTT.

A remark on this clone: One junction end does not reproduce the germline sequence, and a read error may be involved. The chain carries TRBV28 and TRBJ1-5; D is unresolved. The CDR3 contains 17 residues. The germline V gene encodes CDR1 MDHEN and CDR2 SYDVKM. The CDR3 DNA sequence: TGTGCCAACAGTTTAGGGTTTGGGGAGGGCGACAATCAGCCCCAGCATTTT. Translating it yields CANSLGFGEGDNQPQHF. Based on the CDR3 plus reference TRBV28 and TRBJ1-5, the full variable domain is DVKVTQSSRYLVKRTGEKVFLECVQDMDHENMFWYRQDPGLGLRLIYFSYDVKMKEKGDIPEGYSVSREKKERFSLILESASTNQTSMYLCANSLGFGEGDNQPQHFGDGTRLSIL.

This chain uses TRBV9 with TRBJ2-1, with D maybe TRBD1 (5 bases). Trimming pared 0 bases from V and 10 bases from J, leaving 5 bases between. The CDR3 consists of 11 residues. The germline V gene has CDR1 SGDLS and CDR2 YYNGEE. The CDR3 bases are TGTGCCAGCAGCGTAGAGGGGGAGCAGTTCTTC. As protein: CASSVEGEQFF.

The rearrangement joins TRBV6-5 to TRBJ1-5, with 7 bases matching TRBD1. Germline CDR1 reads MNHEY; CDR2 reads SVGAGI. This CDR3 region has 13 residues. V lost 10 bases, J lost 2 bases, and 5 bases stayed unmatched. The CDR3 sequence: CATRGGGNQPQHF. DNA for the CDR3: TGTGCCACCCGAGGGGGCGGCAATCAGCCCCAGCATTTT.

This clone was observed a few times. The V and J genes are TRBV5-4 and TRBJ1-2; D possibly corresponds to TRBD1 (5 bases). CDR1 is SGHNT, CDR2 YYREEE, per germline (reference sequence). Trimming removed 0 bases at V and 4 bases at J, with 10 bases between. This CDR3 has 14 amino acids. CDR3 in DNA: TGTGCCAGCAGCTTGGTTACAGGCCTCTATGGCTACACCTTC. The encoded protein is CASSLVTGLYGYTF.

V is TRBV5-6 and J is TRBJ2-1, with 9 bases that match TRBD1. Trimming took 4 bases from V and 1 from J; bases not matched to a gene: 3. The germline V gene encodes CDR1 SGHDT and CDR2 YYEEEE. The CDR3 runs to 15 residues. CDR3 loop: CASSADRGSYNEQFF. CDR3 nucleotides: TGTGCCAGCAGCGCGGACAGGGGATCCTACAATGAGCAGTTCTTC.

The CDR3: CATARGTGGIEQFF. DNA of the CDR3: TGTGCCACCGCGAGGGGGACAGGGGGAATTGAGCAGTTCTTC. V usage is TRBV15 and J usage is TRBJ2-1; 11 nucleotides align to TRBD1. Germline assignment: CDR1 LNHNV and CDR2 YYDKDF (reference sequence). The CDR3 consists of 14 residues. Trimming cost V 8 bases and J 9 bases; bases outside gene matches: 9.

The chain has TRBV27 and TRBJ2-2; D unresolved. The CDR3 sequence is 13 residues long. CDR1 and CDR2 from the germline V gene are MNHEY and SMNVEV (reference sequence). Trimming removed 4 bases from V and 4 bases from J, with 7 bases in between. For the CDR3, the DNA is TGTGCCAGCAGTTCAGGCGCCACCGGGGAGCTGTTTTTT. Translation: CASSSGATGELFF.

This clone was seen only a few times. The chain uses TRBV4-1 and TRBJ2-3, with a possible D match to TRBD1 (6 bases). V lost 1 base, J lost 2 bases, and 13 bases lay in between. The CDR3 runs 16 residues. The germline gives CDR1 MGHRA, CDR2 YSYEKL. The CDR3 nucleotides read TGCGCCAGCAGCCAAGTTCGGGCAGGGGTCACAGATACGCAGTATTTT. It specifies CASSQVRAGVTDTQYF.

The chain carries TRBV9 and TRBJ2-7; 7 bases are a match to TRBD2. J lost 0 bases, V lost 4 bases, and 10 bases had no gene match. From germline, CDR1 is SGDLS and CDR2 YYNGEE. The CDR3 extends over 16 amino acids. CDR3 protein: CASSPHLGGNSYEQYF. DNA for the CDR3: TGTGCCAGCAGCCCACACCTCGGGGGGAACTCCTACGAGCAGTACTTC.

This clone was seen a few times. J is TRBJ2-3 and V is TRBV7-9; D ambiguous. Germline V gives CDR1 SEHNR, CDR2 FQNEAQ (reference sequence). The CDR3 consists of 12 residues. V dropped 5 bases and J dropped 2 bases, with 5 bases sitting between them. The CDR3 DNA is TGTGCCAGCAGCCCCTACACAGATACGCAGTATTTT. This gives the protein CASSPYTDTQYF.

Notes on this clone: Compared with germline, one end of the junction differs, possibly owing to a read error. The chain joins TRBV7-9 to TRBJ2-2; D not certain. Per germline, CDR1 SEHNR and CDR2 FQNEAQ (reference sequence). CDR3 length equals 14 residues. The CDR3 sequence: CSSSLDISSGELFF. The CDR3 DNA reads TGTTCCAGCAGCTTAGACATATCGTCCGGGGAGCTGTTTTTT.

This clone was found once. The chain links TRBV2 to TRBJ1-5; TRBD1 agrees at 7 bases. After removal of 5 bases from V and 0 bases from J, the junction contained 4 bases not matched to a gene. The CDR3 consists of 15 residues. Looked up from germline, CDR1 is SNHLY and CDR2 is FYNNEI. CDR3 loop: CASSQDRASNQPQHF. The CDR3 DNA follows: TGTGCCAGCAGTCAAGACAGGGCTAGCAATCAGCCCCAGCATTTT.

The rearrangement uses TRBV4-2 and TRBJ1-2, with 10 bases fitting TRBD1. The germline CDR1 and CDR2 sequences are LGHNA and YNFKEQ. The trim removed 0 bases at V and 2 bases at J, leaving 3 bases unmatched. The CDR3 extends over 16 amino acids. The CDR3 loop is CASSQDGGQGNYGYTF. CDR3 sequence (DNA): TGTGCCAGCAGCCAAGATGGGGGACAGGGGAACTATGGCTACACCTTC.

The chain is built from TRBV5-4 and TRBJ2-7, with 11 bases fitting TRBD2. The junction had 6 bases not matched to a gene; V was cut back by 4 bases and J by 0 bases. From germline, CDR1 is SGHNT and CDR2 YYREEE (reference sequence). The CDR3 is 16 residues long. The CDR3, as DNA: TGTGCCAGCAGCACCCGGACTAGCGGGTTCTCCTACGAGCAGTACTTC. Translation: CASSTRTSGFSYEQYF. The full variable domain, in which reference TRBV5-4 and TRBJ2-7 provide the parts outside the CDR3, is ETGVTQSPTHLIKTRGQQVTLRCSSQSGHNTVSWYQQALGQGPQFIFQYYREEENGRGNFPPRFSGLQFPNYSSELNVNALELDDSALYLCASSTRTSGFSYEQYFGPGTRLTVT.

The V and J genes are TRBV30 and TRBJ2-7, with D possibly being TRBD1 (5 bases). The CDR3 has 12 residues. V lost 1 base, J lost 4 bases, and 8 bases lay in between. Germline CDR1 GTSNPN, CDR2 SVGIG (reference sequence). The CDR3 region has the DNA TGTGCCTGGAGTGGCCAGGGATACGAGCAGTACTTC. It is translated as CAWSGQGYEQYF.

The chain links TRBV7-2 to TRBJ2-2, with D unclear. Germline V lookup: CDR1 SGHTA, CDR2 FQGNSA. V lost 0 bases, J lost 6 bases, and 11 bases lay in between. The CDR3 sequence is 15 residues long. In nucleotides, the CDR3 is TGTGCCAGCAGCTTAGCCGCCTACCTCTCCGGGGAGCTGTTTTTT. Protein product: CASSLAAYLSGELFF.

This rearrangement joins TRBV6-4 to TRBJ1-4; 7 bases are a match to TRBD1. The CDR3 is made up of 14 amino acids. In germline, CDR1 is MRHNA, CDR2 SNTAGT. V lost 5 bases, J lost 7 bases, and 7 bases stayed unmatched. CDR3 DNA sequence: TGTGCCAGCAGTCCAGGGGGAGAATCTGAAAAACTGTTTTTT. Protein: CASSPGGESEKLFF.

Written as DNA, the CDR3 is TGTGCCAGCAGCTTAGTGGGACAGGGGTTCAATGAGCAGTTCTTC. Protein sequence: CASSLVGQGFNEQFF. The chain uses TRBV7-8 and TRBJ2-1, with TRBD1 matching over 10 bases. After removal of 1 base from V and 6 bases from J, the junction contained 3 bases not matched to a gene. The CDR3 is 15 residues long. The germline V gene encodes CDR1 SGHVS and CDR2 FQNEAQ.

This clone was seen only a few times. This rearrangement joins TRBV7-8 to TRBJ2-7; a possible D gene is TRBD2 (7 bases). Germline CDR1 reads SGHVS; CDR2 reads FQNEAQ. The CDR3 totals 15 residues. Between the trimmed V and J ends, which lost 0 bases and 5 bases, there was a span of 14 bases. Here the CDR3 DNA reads TGTGCCAGCAGCTTAGCAGCAACAGGGACTAACGAGCAGTACTTC. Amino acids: CASSLAATGTNEQYF.

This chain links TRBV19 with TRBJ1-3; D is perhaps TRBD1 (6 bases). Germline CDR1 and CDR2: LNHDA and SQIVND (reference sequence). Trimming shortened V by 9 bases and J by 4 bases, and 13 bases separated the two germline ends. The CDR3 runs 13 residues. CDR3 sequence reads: CASGYTGGNTIYF. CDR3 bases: TGTGCCAGCGGATATACAGGGGGAAACACCATATATTTT.

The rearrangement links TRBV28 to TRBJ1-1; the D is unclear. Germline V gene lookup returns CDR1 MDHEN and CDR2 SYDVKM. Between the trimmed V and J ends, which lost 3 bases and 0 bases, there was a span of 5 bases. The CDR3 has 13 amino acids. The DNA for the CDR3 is TGTGCCAGCAGTTTTCCCTTGAACACTGAAGCTTTCTTT. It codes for CASSFPLNTEAFF.

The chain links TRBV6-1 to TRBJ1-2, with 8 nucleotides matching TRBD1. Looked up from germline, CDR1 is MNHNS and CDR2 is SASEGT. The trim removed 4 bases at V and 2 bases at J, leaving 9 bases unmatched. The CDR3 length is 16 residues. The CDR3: CASSVLPGQANYGYTF. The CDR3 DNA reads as TGTGCCAGCAGTGTACTTCCGGGACAGGCAAACTATGGCTACACCTTC.

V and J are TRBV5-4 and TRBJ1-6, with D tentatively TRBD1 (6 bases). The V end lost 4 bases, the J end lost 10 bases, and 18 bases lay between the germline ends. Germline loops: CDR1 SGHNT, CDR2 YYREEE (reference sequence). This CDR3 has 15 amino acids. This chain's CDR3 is CASSLAGGAGSPLHF. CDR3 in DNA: TGTGCCAGCAGCCTGGCCGGGGGGGCAGGATCACCCCTCCACTTT.

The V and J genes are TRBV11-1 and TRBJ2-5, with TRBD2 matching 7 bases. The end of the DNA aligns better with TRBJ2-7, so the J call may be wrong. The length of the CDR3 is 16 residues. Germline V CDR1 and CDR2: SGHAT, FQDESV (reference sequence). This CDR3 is CASSPRAAGAVDEQYF. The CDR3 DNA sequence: TGTGCCAGCAGCCCGAGGGCTGCGGGAGCAGTCGACGAGCAGTACTTC.

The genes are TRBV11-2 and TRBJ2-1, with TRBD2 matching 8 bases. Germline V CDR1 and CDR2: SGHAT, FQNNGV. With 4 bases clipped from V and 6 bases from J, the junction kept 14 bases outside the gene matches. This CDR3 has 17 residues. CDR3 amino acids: CASSSIKGGGGTNEQFF. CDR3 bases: TGTGCCAGCAGCTCGATAAAGGGTGGCGGGGGGACCAATGAGCAGTTCTTC.